This T cell receptor beta chain was sequenced in a study of T cell responses to AZD1222 COVID-19 vaccine. Between the trimmed V and J ends, which lost 0 bases and 0 bases, there was a span of 11 bases. The CDR3 totals 16 residues. Germline V gene sequence: CDR1 SGDLS, CDR2 YYNGEE. In its sample, this clone was seen once. Its target is unknown. The repertoire was sequenced with immunoSEQ multiplex PCR; TCRdb's copy has only in-frame clones and lacks some. The sample lists fewer than 85,000 clones; 83% were seen once. Study observations and caveats: Females outnumbered males among donors, who were mostly white British; clonal diversity was possibly underestimated.

The chain joins TRBV9 to TRBJ2-3; possible D gene TRBD2, 6 bases. This TCR was sampled from an adult who received the AZD1222 COVID-19 vaccine. Source: peripheral blood, taken 28 days after the second AZD1222 dose. The CDR3 DNA reads as TGTGCCAGCAGCGTAGGGGCTAGCGTGAGCACAGATACGCAGTATTTT. Amino acids: CASSVGASVSTDTQYF.